This T cell receptor (beta chain) was documented in a study of patients and donors after allogeneic stem cell transplantation. TCRdb re-called the RT-PCR reads through MiXCR, storing one row per CDR3 protein. Of almost 90,000 distinct CDR3 sequences listed, approximately 5% are singletons. Germline CDR1 reads LGHDT; CDR2 reads YNNKEL (reference sequence). This CDR3 has 22 amino acids. The junction had 18 bases not matched to a gene; V was cut back by 3 bases and J by 2 bases. The TCR originated in a human donor who was either an allogeneic HSCT recipient or a stem cell or donor lymphocyte infusion donor (not recorded which). It is not recorded whose cells these are; they may come from a transplant donor. The chain combines TRBV3-1 with TRBJ2-1; TRBD2 agrees at 14 bases. The sequenced sample consisted of blood, either unsorted or a sorted T cell fraction (not recorded which). CDR3 in amino acids: CASSQRGSKGLAGARAYNEQFF. The CDR3, as DNA: TGTGCCAGCAGCCAGAGGGGATCAAAGGGACTAGCGGGGGCCCGAGCCTACAATGAGCAGTTCTTC.